This TCR beta chain was sequenced for a study of regulatory and conventional T cells in RAG deficiency. Using immunoSEQ multiplex PCR, the repertoire was profiled, and TCRdb retains in-frame clones only, with some absent. The profile shows thousands of clones, 82% of them singletons. Trimming stripped 4 bases from V and 10 bases from J, with 19 bases between. The V gene's germline CDR1 is LGHNA and CDR2 YSLEER. CDR3 length equals 14 residues. Overall study findings and caveats: Shorter CDR3s in all patient subsets; >90% Treg-Tconv overlap in Omenn. Shannon entropy fell and Simpson indices rose in RAG-deficient patients. These Omenn syndrome Treg sorts may hold peripherally activated cells instead.

For this clone: Its matching antigen is unknown.

This sample was also put to use in a study of regulatory T cells. That paper adds: The PCR used 52 TRBV and 13 TRBJ primers. In patients, unique TRB V-J pairs were restricted and V/J usage skewed, especially in Tregs.

Sequencing was performed on CD8+ T cells sorted from blood. The J gene is TRBJ1-1, the V gene TRBV4-3; D is unresolved. This receptor was taken from a human donor in good health. This chain's CDR3 is CASSRSPPEQGAFF. DNA for the CDR3: TGCGCCAGCAGCCGATCACCACCGGAGCAAGGAGCTTTCTTT.